What follows are 10 T cell receptor beta chains derived from one specimen sequenced in a study of technical replicates of blood from several donors. Profiled with immunoSEQ multiplex PCR; TCRdb holds only in-frame clones, not every one. The sample lists around 90,000 clones, about 94% occurring once. The material sequenced was T cells isolated from PBMCs. The origin of the receptors is a human donor in good health.

The V and J genes are TRBV5-1 and TRBJ2-5; 8 bases align to TRBD2. V lost 0 bases to trimming and J lost 1 base; unmatched junction nucleotides: 5. The CDR3 has 16 residues. Germline V lookup: CDR1 SGHRS, CDR2 YFSETQ. This CDR3 is CASSLAASGSQETQYF. The CDR3 bases are TGCGCCAGCAGCTTGGCCGCTAGCGGGTCCCAAGAGACCCAGTACTTC.

The genes are TRBV11-1 and TRBJ2-1; D is unclear. CDR1 and CDR2 from the germline V gene are SGHAT and FQDESV (reference sequence). CDR3 length: 15 residues. Trimming left V 3 bases short and J 0 bases short, with 9 bases between. CDR3 sequence: CASSFGLSSYNEQFF. In nucleotides, the CDR3 is TGTGCCAGCAGCTTTGGGCTTAGCTCCTACAATGAGCAGTTCTTC.

The V call is TRBV19, the J call TRBJ2-2, with 7 nucleotides matching TRBD2. V was pared by 5 bases and J by 0 bases, with 15 bases of the junction left unmatched. Germline CDR1 and CDR2: LNHDA and SQIVND (reference sequence). The CDR3 is 19 residues long. CDR3 in DNA: TGTGCCAGTAGTCGCCGGGGTGGGGGGGTCACCGCGAACACCGGGGAGCTGTTTTTT. This sequence encodes CASSRRGGGVTANTGELFF. The full variable domain, rest sourced from reference TRBV19 and TRBJ2-2, is DGGITQSPKYLFRKEGQNVTLSCEQNLNHDAMYWYRQDPGQGLRLIYYSQIVNDFQKGDIAEGYSVSREKKESFPLTVTSAQKNPTAFYLCASSRRGGGVTANTGELFFGEGSRLTVL.

The J gene is TRBJ2-7, the V gene TRBV10-3, with TRBD1 matching over 10 bases. This CDR3 is built from 14 residues. The V and J ends lost 7 bases and 6 bases, in that order; junction bases with no gene match: 9. From germline, CDR1 is ENHRY and CDR2 SYGVKD. The CDR3 bases are TGTGCCATCAAAGAGAGGGACAGGGGAGCCGAGCAGTACTTC. This gives the protein CAIKERDRGAEQYF.

J is TRBJ2-5 and V is TRBV6-1; D is possibly TRBD1 (6 bases). This CDR3 has 15 amino acids. Germline CDR1 MNHNS, CDR2 SASEGT. The V end was cut by 8 bases, the J end by 1 base, with 17 bases between. The CDR3 nucleotides read TGTGCCAGCTCTTTAGCCCGGGACACCCAAGAGACCCAGTACTTC. This sequence encodes CASSLARDTQETQYF.

The chain recombines TRBV5-1 with TRBJ2-7, with D tentatively TRBD2 (6 bases). From germline, CDR1 is SGHRS and CDR2 YFSETQ. This CDR3 contains 15 residues. V was cut by 0 bases and J by 1 base, with 11 bases left in between. CDR3 amino acids: CASSLGYGLSYEQYF. The CDR3 DNA reads TGCGCCAGCAGCTTGGGGTACGGACTATCCTACGAGCAGTACTTC.

The rearrangement joins TRBV7-6 to TRBJ2-1; 9 positions match TRBD2. This CDR3 is built from 20 residues. Germline V gene lookup returns CDR1 SGHVS and CDR2 FNYEAQ. Trimming cost V 1 base and J 0 bases; bases outside gene matches: 13. The CDR3 DNA follows: TGTGCCAGCAGCTTAGTGGCTACGGGACTAGCTCTAAGCTCCTACAATGAGCAGTTCTTC. This encodes CASSLVATGLALSSYNEQFF.

V usage is TRBV7-2 and J usage is TRBJ2-7; 7 bases are shared with TRBD1. V was clipped by 4 bases and J by 0 bases; unmatched bases: 15. Per germline, CDR1 SGHTA and CDR2 FQGNSA. The CDR3 sequence is 18 residues long. CDR3 sequence: CASSWGADRDGSSYEQYF. The CDR3 DNA reads as TGTGCCAGCAGCTGGGGCGCTGACAGGGATGGGTCCTCCTACGAGCAGTACTTC.

The rearrangement links TRBV5-1 to TRBJ2-1, with 14 bases identical to TRBD2. V shed 4 bases and J 3 bases; nucleotides not matched to a gene: 6. There are 17 residues in the CDR3. CDR1 is SGHRS, CDR2 YFSETQ, per germline. The CDR3 sequence is CASSRGTSGSLYNEQFF. The CDR3 nucleotides are TGCGCCAGCAGCCGAGGGACTAGCGGGAGTCTCTACAATGAGCAGTTCTTC.

This clone occurred once. This chain joins TRBV25-1 and TRBJ2-7; D may be TRBD2 (7 bases). V was trimmed by 6 bases and J by 1 base, leaving 19 bases between them. The CDR3 contains 16 residues. Germline CDR1 is MGHDK and CDR2 is SYGVNS. The CDR3, as DNA: TGTGCCAGCAGGGGGGGTGCGGGGGCCAATTCCTACGAGCAGTACTTC. It encodes CASRGGAGANSYEQYF.